Following are 23 T cell receptor beta chains from one sample sequenced in a study of blood T cell repertoires in COVID-19. The table came from immunoSEQ multiplex PCR; TCRdb's copy has only in-frame clones and leaves some out. The repertoire has about 160,000 clones, 70% to 90% of them found once; the top ten carry roughly 1%. Sequenced sample: peripheral blood. Receptors originate from a man aged 40-49 years with acute or convalescent COVID-19.

For this clone: The junction departs from the called germline gene at one end, perhaps through a read error. Different DNA sequences within this sample yield the same CDR3. The V gene is TRBV11-2, the J gene TRBJ1-2; 10 bases map to TRBD1. This CDR3 has 16 amino acids. Germline V CDR1 and CDR2: SGHAT, FQNNGV. The CDR3: CASSTMGQGRYYGYTF. CDR3 DNA sequence: TGTGCCAGCAGCACCATGGGACAGGGGAGATACTATGGCTACACCTTT.

This clone was observed a handful of times. The chain recombines TRBV30 with TRBJ1-5; 9 positions agree with TRBD1. In germline, CDR1 is GTSNPN, CDR2 SVGIG (reference sequence). The V gene end was trimmed by 2 bases and the J gene end by 6 bases; junction bases not matched to a gene: 8. The CDR3 sequence is 15 residues long. CDR3 protein: CAWSKPDRGIQPQHF. The CDR3 DNA is TGTGCCTGGAGTAAACCGGACAGGGGAATTCAGCCCCAGCATTTT.

The chain recombines TRBV6-1 with TRBJ1-2; unclear D gene. The CDR3 has 15 residues. The germline V gene encodes CDR1 MNHNS and CDR2 SASEGT. The germline V and J ends were trimmed by 3 bases and 2 bases, with 13 bases remaining between them. As DNA, the CDR3 is TGTGCCAGCAGTGAGAGCGTCCCGATCAACTATGGCTACACCTTC. It encodes CASSESVPINYGYTF.

The V call is TRBV11-1, the J call TRBJ2-2; no definite D call. The CDR3 length is 12 residues. The V and J ends lost 1 base and 8 bases respectively, with 5 bases between them. Looked up from germline, CDR1 is SGHAT and CDR2 is FQDESV (reference sequence). The CDR3 sequence is CASSLGEGELFF. CDR3 coding DNA: TGTGCCAGCAGCTTAGGAGAAGGGGAGCTGTTTTTT.

This chain connects TRBV6-5 to TRBJ2-2, with D uncertain. Germline V gene sequence: CDR1 MNHEY, CDR2 SVGAGI. This CDR3 has 14 amino acids. Trimming pared 1 base from V and 3 bases from J, leaving 6 bases between. The DNA for the CDR3 is TGTGCCAGCAGTTACTACCGGGACACCGGGGAGCTGTTTTTT. Translation gives CASSYYRDTGELFF.

This rearrangement joins TRBV12-3 or TRBV12-4 to TRBJ1-1; no clear D gene. Trimming pared 1 base from V and 5 bases from J, leaving 8 bases between. The CDR3 is 13 residues long. The chain's CDR3 is CASSLGRRTEAFF. CDR3 bases: TGTGCCAGCAGTTTAGGCAGGAGGACTGAAGCTTTCTTT.

This clone has more than one count but fewer than ten. The gene calls are TRBV20-1 and TRBJ2-3; perhaps TRBD1 as D (5 bases). Germline loops: CDR1 DFQATT, CDR2 SNEGSKA (reference sequence). Trimming removed 3 bases from V and 4 bases from J, with 11 bases in between. There are 13 residues in the CDR3. The CDR3 sequence is CSASPGAPDTQYF. The CDR3 region has the DNA TGCAGTGCTAGTCCTGGGGCCCCAGATACGCAGTATTTT.

The chain recombines TRBV7-2 with TRBJ1-1, with D unclear. The CDR3 contains 15 residues. Germline CDR1 and CDR2: SGHTA and FQGNSA. Trimming removed 2 bases at V and 1 base at J, with 11 bases between. The CDR3 DNA reads TGTGCCAGCAGCTTACTCCGGGCGGGGAACACTGAAGCTTTCTTT. It encodes CASSLLRAGNTEAFF.

This rearrangement joins TRBV3-1 (or the pseudogene TRBV3-2) to TRBJ2-4, with TRBD2 identical over 7 bases. Germline values: CDR1 LGHDT, CDR2 YNNKEL (reference sequence). The CDR3 sequence is 13 residues long. After removal of 5 bases from V and 9 bases from J, the junction contained 7 bases not matched to a gene. In DNA, the CDR3 is TGTGCCAGCAGCGGACTAGAGGGGTCCATTCAGTACTTC. Its protein is CASSGLEGSIQYF.

This clone has just one count. V usage is TRBV9 and J usage is TRBJ2-1; TRBD2 aligns across 7 bases. This CDR3 has 14 residues. The V segment lost 5 bases and the J segment 6 bases; nucleotides outside the gene matches: 8. Germline V CDR1 and CDR2: SGDLS, YYNGEE. CDR3 nucleotide sequence: TGTGCCAGCAGTCCTCTAGCGGCCAGCAATGAGCAGTTCTTC. It specifies CASSPLAASNEQFF.

The chain links TRBV12-3 or TRBV12-4 to TRBJ2-1, with D tentatively TRBD2 (6 bases). V was shortened by 5 bases and J by 7 bases, with 12 bases between the two germline ends. The CDR3 sequence is 13 residues long. The CDR3 protein is CASSQGLGNEQFF. CDR3 nucleotide sequence: TGTGCCAGCAGTCAGGGACTGGGGAATGAGCAGTTCTTC.

This rearrangement joins TRBV3-1 (or the pseudogene TRBV3-2) to TRBJ1-2, with D possibly being TRBD1 (5 bases). The CDR3 is made up of 13 amino acids. Germline-derived CDR1 and CDR2 are LGHDT and YNNKEL (reference sequence). The V gene lost 2 bases and the J gene lost 6 bases, with 10 bases spanning the gap. CDR3 sequence (DNA): TGTGCCAGCAGCCAAAGGGGCGAGGATGGCTACACCTTC. It codes for CASSQRGEDGYTF.

This chain joins TRBV15 and TRBJ1-2, with 9 positions matching TRBD1. J gave up 5 bases and V 5 bases, and 6 bases lay outside the gene matches. Germline V gene lookup returns CDR1 LNHNV and CDR2 YYDKDF (reference sequence). CDR3 length: 14 amino acids. For the CDR3, the DNA is TGTGCCACCAGCTCAGACAGGGGGTATTATGGCTACACCTTC. Translated, it gives CATSSDRGYYGYTF.

This clone came up once. This sequence joins TRBV19 and TRBJ2-6; D unclear. CDR3 size: 15 residues. Between the trimmed V and J ends, which lost 6 bases and 3 bases, there was a span of 12 bases. Germline V gene data show CDR1 as LNHDA and CDR2 as SQIVND (reference sequence). The CDR3: CASRRQAFGANVLTF. CDR3 DNA sequence: TGTGCCAGTAGGCGTCAGGCTTTTGGGGCCAACGTCCTGACTTTC.

The rearrangement uses TRBV19 and TRBJ1-5; weak D call: TRBD1 (6 bases). V was clipped by 3 bases and J by 6 bases, with 15 bases between them. This CDR3 region has 15 residues. Germline values: CDR1 LNHDA, CDR2 SQIVND (reference sequence). The CDR3 here is CASSMGGQRGQPQHF. In DNA, the CDR3 is TGTGCCAGTAGTATGGGGGGGCAACGGGGTCAGCCCCAGCATTTT.

The sample holds a few counts of this clone. This sequence joins TRBV12-5 and TRBJ2-5, with 7 nucleotides matching TRBD2. The length of the CDR3 is 13 residues. The germline CDR1 and CDR2 sequences are LGHNT and FRNRAP. With V trimmed by 7 bases and J by 1 base, 3 bases remained unmatched. CDR3 coding DNA: TGTGCTAGTGAGGCTAGCGGCCAAGAGACCCAGTACTTC. It encodes CASEASGQETQYF.

The rearrangement uses TRBV7-6 and TRBJ1-1, with 7 bases lining up with TRBD1. Germline loops: CDR1 SGHVS, CDR2 FNYEAQ. V was clipped by 5 bases and J by 5 bases; unmatched bases: 11. The CDR3 has 15 residues. In DNA form, the CDR3 reads TGTGCCAGCAGCCCTACTCAGGGGGGTCGAACTGAAGCTTTCTTT. It translates to CASSPTQGGRTEAFF.

V and J are TRBV3-1 (or the pseudogene TRBV3-2) and TRBJ1-4; D gene ambiguous. There are 14 residues in the CDR3. Trimming cost V 1 base and J 4 bases, with 7 bases left between them. Germline CDR1 LGHDT, CDR2 YNNKEL (reference sequence). CDR3 DNA: TGTGCCAGCAGCCAAGGCGGCCATAATGAAAAACTGTTTTTT. Its protein product is CASSQGGHNEKLFF.

The chain couples TRBV4-1 to TRBJ1-1; tentatively, D is TRBD1 (6 bases). The germline V gene has CDR1 MGHRA and CDR2 YSYEKL. This CDR3 has 15 residues. Trimming removed 3 bases at V and 0 bases at J, with 11 bases between. This chain's CDR3 is CASSHSGVMNTEAFF. CDR3 bases: TGCGCCAGCAGCCACTCAGGGGTGATGAACACTGAAGCTTTCTTT.

The CDR3 sequence: CASSITSGGDSLAKNIQYF. The CDR3 DNA is TGTGCCAGTAGTATAACTAGCGGGGGAGATTCTCTAGCCAAAAACATTCAGTACTTC. The chain links TRBV19 to TRBJ2-4; 11 bases line up with TRBD2. Germline loops: CDR1 LNHDA, CDR2 SQIVND (reference sequence). V lost 2 bases, J lost 0 bases, and 9 bases stayed unmatched. CDR3 size: 19 residues.

CDR3 protein: CASSPTGGDTQYF. The DNA for the CDR3 is TGTGCCAGCTCACCAACAGGGGGAGATACGCAGTATTTT. J is TRBJ2-3 and V is TRBV18; 8 bases align to TRBD1. The CDR3 contains 13 residues. The V segment lost 2 bases and the J segment 5 bases; nucleotides outside the gene matches: 0. The V gene's germline CDR1 is KGHSH and CDR2 LQKENI.

The chain links TRBV7-3 to TRBJ2-1, with D maybe TRBD2 (7 bases). Per germline, CDR1 SGHTA and CDR2 FQGTGA. V was pared by 2 bases and J by 3 bases, with 11 bases between. The CDR3 has 15 amino acids. The CDR3 DNA reads as TGTGCCAGCAGCTTAGGCGGGGGCCACTACAATGAGCAGTTCTTC. Protein: CASSLGGGHYNEQFF.

This chain connects TRBV7-3 to TRBJ2-1, with TRBD2 matching 15 bases. Germline V CDR1 and CDR2: SGHTA, FQGTGA. This CDR3 comprises 17 residues. The V segment lost 4 bases and the J segment 4 bases; nucleotides outside the gene matches: 5. The CDR3 sequence: CASSSGLAGGRYNEQFF. CDR3 in DNA: TGTGCCAGCAGCTCTGGACTAGCGGGGGGGCGATACAATGAGCAGTTCTTC.